The 29 T cell receptor beta chains below all came from one sample that was sequenced in a study of OX40 agonist ivuxolimab in advanced cancers. Some clones are missing from TCRdb's copy, which holds only in-frame ones; the method was immunoSEQ multiplex PCR. The sample has about 52,000 clones; less than 90% are singletons. Sequenced here: CD4+ or CD8+ T cells sorted from blood, sampled in a trial of the OX40 agonist ivuxolimab. The source of these receptors is an adult with an advanced solid tumor such as melanoma, head and neck, liver or kidney cancer.

This clone was observed once. The chain carries TRBV28 and TRBJ1-1; TRBD1 matches at 9 bases. V shed 4 bases and J 3 bases; nucleotides not matched to a gene: 3. The V gene's germline CDR1 is MDHEN and CDR2 SYDVKM. The CDR3 covers 14 residues. CDR3 amino acids: CASSSGQGDTEAFF. As DNA, the CDR3 is TGTGCCAGCAGTTCGGGACAGGGAGACACTGAAGCTTTCTTT.

This clone was seen only a few times. The CDR3 protein is CASSSQGITEAFF. CDR3 in DNA: TGTGCCAGCAGCTCCCAGGGTATCACTGAAGCTTTCTTT. The chain is built from TRBV7-3 and TRBJ1-1; maybe TRBD1 (5 bases). From germline, CDR1 is SGHTA and CDR2 FQGTGA. V was shortened by 4 bases and J by 4 bases, with 10 bases between the two germline ends. The CDR3 is made up of 13 amino acids.

The rearrangement links TRBV2 to TRBJ1-1, with D perhaps matching TRBD1 (6 bases). The germline CDR1 and CDR2 sequences are SNHLY and FYNNEI. The ends were cut back, 3 bases at V and 0 bases at J, with 11 bases in the middle. The CDR3 has 15 residues. CDR3 protein: CASSERGVMNTEAFF. In nucleotides, the CDR3 is TGTGCCAGCAGTGAGAGGGGGGTCATGAACACTGAAGCTTTCTTT.

This clone was found once. The chain employs TRBV13 and TRBJ2-2, with 7 bases matching TRBD1. The CDR3 has 16 residues. Germline assignment: CDR1 PRHDT and CDR2 FYEKMQ (reference sequence). V dropped 5 bases and J dropped 3; count of bases not matched to a gene: 9. The CDR3 here is CASSPGTAIHTGELFF. CDR3 DNA: TGTGCCAGCAGCCCCGGGACAGCTATACACACCGGGGAGCTGTTTTTT.

The genes are TRBV6-1 and TRBJ1-2, with TRBD1 identical over 11 bases. The CDR3 spans 15 residues. V lost 3 bases, J lost 6 bases, and 6 bases stayed unmatched. CDR1 is MNHNS, CDR2 SASEGT, per germline. DNA for the CDR3: TGTGCCAGCAGTGATGGGACAGGGGGTAATGATGGCTACACCTTC. It is translated as CASSDGTGGNDGYTF.

CDR3 in amino acids: CARGGDSGNTIYF. The CDR3 coding sequence is TGTGCCCGGGGCGGGGACTCTGGAAACACCATATATTTT. V usage is TRBV30 and J usage is TRBJ1-3, with a weak D call TRBD1 (5 bases). The V end lost 8 bases, the J end lost 0 bases, and 11 bases lay between the germline ends. The CDR3 sequence is 13 residues long. Germline assignment: CDR1 GTSNPN and CDR2 SVGIG (reference sequence).

The V gene is TRBV5-8, the J gene TRBJ2-3; TRBD2 matches at 7 bases. The CDR3 is 15 amino acids. J was trimmed by 3 bases and V by 4 bases; bases with no gene match: 8. CDR1 is SGHTS and CDR2 is YDEGEE in the germline V gene. Here the CDR3 DNA reads TGTGCCAGCAGCCGGGGGGTCAGTGGGACAGATACGCAGTATTTT. Its translation: CASSRGVSGTDTQYF. The variable domain in full, completed from reference TRBV5-8 and TRBJ2-3, reads EAGVTQSPTHLIKTRGQQATLRCSPISGHTSVYWYQQALGLGLQFLLWYDEGEERNRGNFPPRFSGRQFPNYSSELNVNALELEDSALYLCASSRGVSGTDTQYFGPGTRLTVL.

The chain carries TRBV7-8 and TRBJ2-1; 9 nucleotides match TRBD2. There are 16 residues in the CDR3. CDR1 is SGHVS and CDR2 is FQNEAQ in the germline V gene. V trimming: 5 bases; J trimming: 0 bases; junction bases outside the gene matches: 5. The CDR3 DNA sequence: TGTGCCAGCAGCCAGGGACTAGCTAGCTCCTACAATGAGCAGTTCTTC. As protein: CASSQGLASSYNEQFF.

J is TRBJ1-1 and V is TRBV6-6; 7 bases are shared with TRBD1. The CDR3 spans 14 residues. The V gene end was trimmed by 4 bases and the J gene end by 3 bases; junction bases not matched to a gene: 5. Germline V lookup: CDR1 MNHNY, CDR2 SVGAGI (reference sequence). The CDR3 loop is CASSFPTGYTEAFF. CDR3 sequence (DNA): TGTGCCAGCAGTTTCCCGACAGGGTACACTGAAGCTTTCTTT.

The rearrangement uses TRBV27 and TRBJ1-2; possible D gene TRBD1, 5 bases. CDR1 and CDR2 (germline): MNHEY, SMNVEV (reference sequence). Trimming left V 6 bases short and J 6 bases short, with 20 bases between. The CDR3 length is 15 residues. The CDR3 DNA reads TGTGCCAGCAGCCCAACCTGGGGGTCGGTGAATGGCTACACCTTC. It translates to CASSPTWGSVNGYTF.

This rearrangement joins TRBV5-6 to TRBJ2-3, with 9 bases fitting TRBD1. V lost 3 bases and J lost 4; bases outside the gene matches: 3. CDR1 is SGHDT and CDR2 is YYEEEE in the germline V gene. This CDR3 is built from 14 residues. The DNA for the CDR3 is TGTGCCAGCAGCTGGGGACAGGGACCAGATACGCAGTATTTT. Protein sequence: CASSWGQGPDTQYF.

The chain employs TRBV27 and TRBJ1-1, with TRBD1 matching over 7 bases. The length of the CDR3 is 15 residues. In germline, CDR1 is MNHEY, CDR2 SMNVEV (reference sequence). V was clipped by 0 bases and J by 3 bases; unmatched bases: 4. The CDR3 here is CASSLSTGMDTEAFF. The CDR3 region has the DNA TGTGCCAGCAGTTTATCGACAGGGATGGACACTGAAGCTTTCTTT.

The rearrangement links TRBV5-4 to TRBJ1-4; TRBD1 might be the D (6 bases). This CDR3 has 16 amino acids. Germline V CDR1 and CDR2: SGHNT, YYREEE (reference sequence). The V gene lost 4 bases and the J gene lost 8 bases, with 21 bases spanning the gap. CDR3 bases: TGTGCCAGCAGCCCTGGATGGGACACCTCTGGCGAAAAACTGTTTTTT. Translation: CASSPGWDTSGEKLFF.

The chain carries TRBV30 and TRBJ1-1; no clear D. The CDR3 spans 14 residues. CDR1 and CDR2 from the germline V gene are GTSNPN and SVGIG (reference sequence). The germline V and J ends were trimmed by 2 bases and 5 bases, with 15 bases remaining between them. The CDR3 loop reads CAWSRKPLGTEAFF. The DNA for the CDR3 is TGTGCCTGGAGTCGGAAACCTTTGGGGACTGAAGCTTTCTTT.

The gene calls are TRBV9 and TRBJ2-7; D perhaps matches TRBD2 (5 bases). Germline CDR1 and CDR2: SGDLS and YYNGEE. The CDR3 loop spans 14 amino acids. The V and J ends lost 0 bases and 2 bases respectively, with 9 bases between them. The CDR3 nucleotides are TGTGCCAGCAGCGTAGACGGGGTTACCTACGAGCAGTACTTC. Residues: CASSVDGVTYEQYF. The variable domain in full, completed from reference TRBV9 and TRBJ2-7, reads DSGVTQTPKHLITATGQRVTLRCSPRSGDLSVYWYQQSLDQGLQFLIQYYNGEERAKGNILERFSAQQFPDLHSELNLSSLELGDSALYFCASSVDGVTYEQYFGPGTRLTVT.

The CDR3 nucleotides are TGTGCCATCATGCGAGGGGGCACAACCCATGAGCAGTTCTTC. This sequence encodes CAIMRGGTTHEQFF. The chain has TRBV10-3 and TRBJ2-1; the match to TRBD1 covers 7 bases. CDR3 length: 14 amino acids. V lost 7 bases, J lost 8 bases, and 11 bases stayed unmatched. The germline V gene has CDR1 ENHRY and CDR2 SYGVKD.

The J gene is TRBJ2-3, the V gene TRBV27; TRBD2 aligns across 7 bases. Germline CDR1 and CDR2: MNHEY and SMNVEV (reference sequence). The CDR3 runs 17 residues. The V and J ends lost 5 bases and 5 bases, in that order; junction bases with no gene match: 16. CDR3 loop: CASSTPTSFLLLDTQYF. CDR3 DNA: TGTGCCAGCAGTACCCCGACTAGCTTCTTGTTGTTAGATACGCAGTATTTT.

V and J are TRBV2 and TRBJ1-6, with 11 nucleotides matching TRBD1. The germline CDR1 and CDR2 sequences are SNHLY and FYNNEI. This CDR3 comprises 15 residues. V trimming: 6 bases; J trimming: 6 bases; junction bases outside the gene matches: 4. In DNA form, the CDR3 reads TGTGCCAGCAGCTCGGGACAGGGGGTTAATTCACCCCTCCACTTT. Amino acids: CASSSGQGVNSPLHF.

V and J are TRBV11-3 and TRBJ2-3; 10 positions match TRBD2. The CDR3 is 17 amino acids. Germline CDR1 is SGHNT and CDR2 is YENEEA. Trimming cost V 1 base and J 4 bases; bases outside gene matches: 8. The CDR3 sequence: CASSLVLAGEVADTQYF. As DNA, the CDR3 is TGTGCCAGCAGCTTAGTCCTAGCGGGGGAAGTCGCAGATACGCAGTATTTT.

The rearrangement uses TRBV6-1 and TRBJ1-2; TRBD1 is a possible D gene (5 bases). Trimming took 4 bases from V and 4 from J, leaving 22 bases between them. This CDR3 is 17 amino acids long. Per germline, CDR1 MNHNS and CDR2 SASEGT. CDR3 in amino acids: CASSGPGAALDGYGYTF. CDR3 sequence (DNA): TGTGCCAGCAGTGGGCCCGGGGCAGCCCTAGATGGCTATGGCTACACCTTC.

This clone appeared a few times. J is TRBJ2-3 and V is TRBV11-2, with D possibly matching TRBD2 (6 bases). This CDR3 is built from 14 residues. V was shortened by 0 bases and J by 8 bases, with 12 bases between the two germline ends. Germline CDR1 SGHAT, CDR2 FQNNGV. This CDR3 reads CASSLDLLGGTQYF. The CDR3 DNA reads TGTGCCAGCAGCTTAGATCTCCTGGGGGGTACGCAGTATTTT. Complete variable domain (other parts from reference TRBV11-2 and TRBJ2-3): EAGVAQSPRYKIIEKRQSVAFWCNPISGHATLYWYQQILGQGPKLLIQFQNNGVVDDSQLPKDRFSAERLKGVDSTLKIQPAKLEDSAVYLCASSLDLLGGTQYFGPGTRLTVL.

The genes are TRBV6-1 and TRBJ1-1; no definite D call. V shed 6 bases and J shed 3 bases, with 14 bases lying between them. The CDR3 covers 14 residues. From germline, CDR1 is MNHNS and CDR2 SASEGT. In nucleotides, the CDR3 is TGTGCCAGCAGCAGAGAGAACACTTACACTGAAGCTTTCTTT. It encodes CASSRENTYTEAFF.

The V call is TRBV5-1, the J call TRBJ1-4; D is ambiguous. CDR1 is SGHRS, CDR2 YFSETQ, per germline. V was pared by 1 base and J by 8 bases, with 9 bases between. This CDR3 is 13 amino acids long. Here the CDR3 reads CASSLNGGEKLFF. CDR3 bases: TGCGCCAGCAGCTTGAACGGAGGGGAAAAACTGTTTTTT.

V gene TRBV15 combines with J gene TRBJ1-1; 7 bases match TRBD1. The V gene end was trimmed by 2 bases and the J gene end by 1 base; junction bases not matched to a gene: 7. This CDR3 is 16 amino acids long. Per germline, CDR1 LNHNV and CDR2 YYDKDF (reference sequence). For the CDR3, the DNA is TGTGCCACCAGCAGAAGGACAGGTCGGAGGAACACTGAAGCTTTCTTT. It codes for CATSRRTGRRNTEAFF.

The chain joins TRBV9 to TRBJ1-2; D might be TRBD1 (6 bases). Germline CDR1 SGDLS, CDR2 YYNGEE. V was clipped by 0 bases and J by 9 bases, with 15 bases between them. The CDR3 runs to 14 residues. CDR3 nucleotides: TGTGCCAGCAGCGTAGTTGAGGGGGTCCAGAGCTACACCTTC. Protein: CASSVVEGVQSYTF.

V gene TRBV4-2 combines with J gene TRBJ2-7; no reliable D call. This CDR3 comprises 16 residues. Per the germline V gene, CDR1 is LGHNA and CDR2 is YNFKEQ. Trimming left V 0 bases short and J 2 bases short, with 14 bases between. The CDR3 reads CASSQDISVDTYEQYF. The CDR3 DNA is TGTGCCAGCAGCCAAGATATCTCAGTAGATACCTACGAGCAGTACTTC.

J is TRBJ1-1 and V is TRBV19; D unclear. Trimming stripped 7 bases from V and 1 base from J, with 4 bases between. The CDR3 length is 11 residues. The germline V gene encodes CDR1 LNHDA and CDR2 SQIVND (reference sequence). CDR3 sequence (DNA): TGTGCCAGTATAGGGAACACTGAAGCTTTCTTT. Amino acid sequence: CASIGNTEAFF.

V is TRBV23-1 and J is TRBJ2-7, with D unresolved. TRBV23-1 is an open reading frame, and its role is uncertain. CDR3 length equals 16 residues. V lost 0 bases, J lost 0 bases, and 12 bases lay in between. CDR3 nucleotide sequence: TGCGCCAGCAGTCAATCGTGGAGCACCTTCTCCTACGAGCAGTACTTC. This sequence encodes CASSQSWSTFSYEQYF.

Judged by abundance, this clone is medium-sized. V and J are TRBV11-2 and TRBJ1-3, with unresolved D. Trimming shortened V by 0 bases and J by 8 bases, and 14 bases separated the two germline ends. The CDR3 sequence is 15 residues long. Germline CDR1 reads SGHAT; CDR2 reads FQNNGV. CDR3 residues: CASSLELRARDTIYF. CDR3 coding DNA: TGTGCCAGCAGCTTAGAGCTCCGGGCGAGGGACACCATATATTTT.